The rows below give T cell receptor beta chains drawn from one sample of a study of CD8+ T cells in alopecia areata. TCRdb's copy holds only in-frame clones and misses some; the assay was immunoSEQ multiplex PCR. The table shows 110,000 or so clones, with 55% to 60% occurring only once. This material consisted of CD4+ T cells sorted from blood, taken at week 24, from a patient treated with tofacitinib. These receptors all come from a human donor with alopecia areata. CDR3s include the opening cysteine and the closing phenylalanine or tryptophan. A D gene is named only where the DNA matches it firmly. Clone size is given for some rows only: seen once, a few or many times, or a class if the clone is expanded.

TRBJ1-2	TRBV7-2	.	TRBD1	CASSRQGEDGYTF	TGTGCCAGCAGCAGACAGGGGGAGGATGGCTACACCTTC
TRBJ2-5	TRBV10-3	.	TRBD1	CAINSGGGETQYF	TGTGCCATCAATTCAGGGGGCGGAGAGACCCAGTACTTC
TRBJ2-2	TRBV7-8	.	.	CASSLGRAYTGELFF	TGTGCCAGCAGCTTAGGCAGGGCATACACCGGGGAGCTGTTTTTT
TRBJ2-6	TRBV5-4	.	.	CASSPGNSGANVLTF	TGTGCCAGCAGCCCAGGGAACTCTGGGGCCAACGTCCTGACTTTC
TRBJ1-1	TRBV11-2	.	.	CASSLFTGTEAFF	TGTGCCAGCAGCTTGTTCACAGGGACTGAAGCTTTCTTT
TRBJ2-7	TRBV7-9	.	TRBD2	CASSSGLAGSYEQYF	TGTGCCAGCAGCTCCGGACTAGCGGGATCCTACGAGCAGTACTTC
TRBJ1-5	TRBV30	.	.	CAWSGGADQPQHF	TGTGCCTGGAGTGGGGGGGCCGATCAGCCCCAGCATTTT
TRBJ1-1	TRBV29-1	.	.	CSVTVNTEAFF	TGCAGCGTTACCGTGAACACTGAAGCTTTCTTT
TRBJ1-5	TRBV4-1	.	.	CASSQLMGVGGAPQHF	TGCGCCAGCAGCCAACTAATGGGGGTGGGGGGGGCCCCCCAGCATTTT
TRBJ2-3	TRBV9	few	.	CASSQRGDPSTDTQYF	TGTGCCAGCAGCCAACGTGGGGACCCTAGCACAGATACGCAGTATTTT
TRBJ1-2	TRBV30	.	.	CAWSPTGFGYTF	TGTGCCTGGAGTCCCACAGGGTTCGGCTACACCTTC
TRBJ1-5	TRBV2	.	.	CASNGVGQPQHF	TGTGCCAGCAATGGGGTCGGGCAGCCCCAGCATTTT
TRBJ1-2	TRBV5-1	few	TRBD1	CASSRDGTGKHGYTF	TGCGCCAGCAGCCGGGACGGGACAGGGAAACATGGCTACACCTTC
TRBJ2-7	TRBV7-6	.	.	CASSARSRWEQYF	TGTGCCAGCAGCGCGCGGAGCAGGTGGGAGCAGTACTTC
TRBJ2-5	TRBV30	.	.	CAWSVKVQETQYF	TGTGCCTGGAGTGTTAAAGTTCAAGAGACCCAGTACTTC
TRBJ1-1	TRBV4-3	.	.	CASSQDPPPRNTEAFF	TGCGCCAGCAGCCAAGATCCTCCTCCTCGGAACACTGAAGCTTTCTTT
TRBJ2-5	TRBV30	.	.	CAWDPGQETQHF	TGTGCCTGGGACCCAGGCCAAGAGACCCAGCACTTC
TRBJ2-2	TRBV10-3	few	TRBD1	CALSAGQGAGELFF	TGTGCCCTCTCGGCGGGACAGGGTGCCGGGGAGCTGTTTTTT
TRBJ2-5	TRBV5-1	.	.	CASSLQGTQYF	TGCGCCAGCAGCTTACAGGGGACCCAGTACTTC
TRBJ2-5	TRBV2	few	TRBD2	CASSEGTSGRTQYF	TGTGCCAGCAGCGAGGGGACTAGCGGAAGAACCCAGTACTTC
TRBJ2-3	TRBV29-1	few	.	CSVVRPPDTQYF	TGCAGCGTTGTTAGGCCACCAGATACGCAGTATTTT
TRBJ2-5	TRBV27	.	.	CASSAKQLKGITQYF	TGTGCCAGCAGTGCCAAACAGCTCAAGGGGATCACCCAGTACTTC
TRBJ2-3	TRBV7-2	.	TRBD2	CASSSLAGGRHF	TGTGCCAGCAGCTCCCTAGCGGGGGGGAGGCATTTT
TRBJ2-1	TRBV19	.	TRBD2	CASSKSAGGQNEQFF	TGTGCCAGTAGTAAGTCGGCGGGGGGGCAGAATGAGCAGTTCTTC
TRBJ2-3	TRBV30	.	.	CAWRVGLSTDTQYF	TGTGCCTGGAGAGTAGGACTTAGCACAGATACGCAGTATTTT
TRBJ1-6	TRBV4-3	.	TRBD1	CASSQDLFGDSNSPLHF	TGCGCCAGCAGCCAAGATCTATTTGGGGACAGTAATTCACCCCTCCACTTT
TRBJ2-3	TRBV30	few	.	CAWSVSGDTQYF	TGTGCCTGGAGTGTAAGCGGGGATACGCAGTATTTT
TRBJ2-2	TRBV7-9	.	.	CASNRVNTGELFF	TGTGCCAGCAACAGAGTGAACACCGGGGAGCTGTTTTTT
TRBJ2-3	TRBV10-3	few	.	CAISEGMAGVTDTQYF	TGTGCCATCAGTGAGGGGATGGCAGGGGTGACAGATACGCAGTATTTT
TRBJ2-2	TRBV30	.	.	CAWSAANTGELFF	TGTGCCTGGAGTGCCGCGAACACCGGGGAGCTGTTTTTT
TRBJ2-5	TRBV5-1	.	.	CASSPHGVQETQYF	TGCGCCAGCAGCCCCCATGGGGTACAAGAGACCCAGTACTTC
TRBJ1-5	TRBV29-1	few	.	CSVALRGQPQHF	TGCAGCGTTGCCCTCCGAGGTCAGCCCCAGCATTTT
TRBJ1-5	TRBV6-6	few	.	CASNRNSNQPQHF	TGTGCCAGCAACCGCAATAGCAATCAGCCCCAGCATTTT
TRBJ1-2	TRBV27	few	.	CASSFSGYGYTF	TGTGCCAGCAGTTTCAGCGGGTATGGCTACACCTTC
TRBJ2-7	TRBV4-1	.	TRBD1	CASSQGLPGQGPYEQYF	TGCGCCAGCAGCCAAGGCTTACCGGGACAGGGCCCCTACGAGCAGTACTTC
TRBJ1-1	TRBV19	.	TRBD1	CASRQTGSNEAFF	TGTGCCAGTAGGCAGACAGGGTCGAATGAAGCTTTCTTT
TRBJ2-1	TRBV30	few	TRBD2	CAWETSGVFNEQFF	TGTGCCTGGGAGACTAGCGGGGTTTTCAATGAGCAGTTCTTC
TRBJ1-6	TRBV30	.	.	CAWTTLGGRESPLHF	TGTGCCTGGACTACCCTTGGAGGGAGAGAGTCACCCCTCCACTTT
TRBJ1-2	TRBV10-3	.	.	CAISDPGRIGYGYTF	TGTGCCATCAGTGACCCCGGACGGATCGGCTATGGCTACACCTTC
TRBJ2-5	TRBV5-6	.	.	CASSLRLDFQETQYF	TGTGCCAGCAGCTTGCGACTTGATTTCCAAGAGACCCAGTACTTC
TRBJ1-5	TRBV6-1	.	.	CASSEAGRNSNQPQHF	TGTGCCAGCAGTGAAGCGGGACGGAATAGCAATCAGCCCCAGCATTTT
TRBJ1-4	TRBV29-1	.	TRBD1	CSVGDSSGEKLFF	TGCAGCGTTGGGGACAGCTCCGGGGAAAAACTGTTTTTT
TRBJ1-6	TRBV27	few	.	CASSFRFAGNSPLHF	TGTGCCAGCAGTTTTCGGTTTGCTGGTAATTCACCCCTCCACTTT
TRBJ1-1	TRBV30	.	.	CAWSLSEAFF	TGTGCCTGGAGTCTTTCTGAAGCTTTCTTT
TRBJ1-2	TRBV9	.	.	CASSVQTGLADGYTF	TGTGCCAGCAGCGTTCAGACAGGACTCGCAGATGGCTACACCTTC
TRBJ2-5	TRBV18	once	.	CASSPDGSDSAQYF	TGTGCCAGCTCACCAGACGGCAGCGATTCGGCCCAGTACTTC
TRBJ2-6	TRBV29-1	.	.	CSVEKGISGANVLTF	TGCAGCGTTGAGAAGGGAATCTCTGGGGCCAACGTCCTGACTTTC
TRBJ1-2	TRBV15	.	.	CATSRESGAGYTF	TGTGCCACCAGCAGAGAATCTGGGGCTGGCTACACCTTC
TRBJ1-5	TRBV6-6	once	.	CASSRVSNQPQHF	TGTGCCAGCAGTAGAGTTAGCAATCAGCCCCAGCATTTT
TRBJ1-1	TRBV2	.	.	CASTEDSLNTEAFF	TGTGCCAGCACTGAGGACAGCTTGAACACTGAAGCTTTCTTT
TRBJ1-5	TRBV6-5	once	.	CASSEALQPQHF	TGTGCCAGCAGTGAAGCCCTACAGCCCCAGCATTTT
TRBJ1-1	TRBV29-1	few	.	CSVVKGKNTEAFF	TGCAGCGTTGTCAAGGGGAAGAACACTGAAGCTTTCTTT
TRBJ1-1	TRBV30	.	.	CAWGRGEAFF	TGTGCCTGGGGGCGGGGAGAAGCTTTCTTT
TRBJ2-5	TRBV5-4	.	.	CASSLQKSGETQYF	TGTGCCAGCAGCCTCCAGAAGTCTGGGGAGACCCAGTACTTC
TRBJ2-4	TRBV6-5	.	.	CASSGGPTLGIQYF	TGTGCCAGCAGTGGGGGACCGACTCTTGGCATTCAGTACTTC
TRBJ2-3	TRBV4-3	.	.	CASSVGLTGGTDTQYF	TGCGCCAGCAGCGTAGGACTAACTGGGGGTACAGATACGCAGTATTTT
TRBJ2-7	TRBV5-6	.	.	CASSSLTGTENEQYF	TGTGCCAGCAGCTCCTTGACAGGGACTGAGAACGAGCAGTACTTC
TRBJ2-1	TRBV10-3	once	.	CAISDDGGAYNEQFF	TGTGCCATCAGTGACGACGGGGGAGCCTACAATGAGCAGTTCTTC
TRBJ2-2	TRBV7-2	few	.	CASSLGQLGTGELFF	TGTGCCAGCAGCTTAGGTCAACTGGGGACCGGGGAGCTGTTTTTT
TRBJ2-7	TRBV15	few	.	CATSADQVGEQYF	TGTGCCACCAGCGCCGATCAGGTGGGGGAGCAGTACTTC